This TCR beta chain came from a study of blood T cell repertoires in COVID-19. This CDR3 is built from 13 residues. Germline V CDR1 and CDR2: SGHTS, YDEGEE. With 2 bases removed from V and 4 bases from J, the gap between germline ends came to 9 bases. Clones were sequenced by immunoSEQ multiplex PCR, and TCRdb holds only the in-frame ones, with some missing. The sample includes approximately 150,000 clones, roughly 84% seen only once; the top ten take roughly 4.5%. This receptor was identified in a human donor in a cohort sampled during active COVID-19. Sequencing input: peripheral blood. The chain combines TRBV5-8 with TRBJ1-1; D not resolved. CDR3 amino acids: CASSFFLGTEAFF. For the CDR3, the DNA is TGTGCCAGCAGCTTTTTCCTCGGCACTGAAGCTTTCTTT.